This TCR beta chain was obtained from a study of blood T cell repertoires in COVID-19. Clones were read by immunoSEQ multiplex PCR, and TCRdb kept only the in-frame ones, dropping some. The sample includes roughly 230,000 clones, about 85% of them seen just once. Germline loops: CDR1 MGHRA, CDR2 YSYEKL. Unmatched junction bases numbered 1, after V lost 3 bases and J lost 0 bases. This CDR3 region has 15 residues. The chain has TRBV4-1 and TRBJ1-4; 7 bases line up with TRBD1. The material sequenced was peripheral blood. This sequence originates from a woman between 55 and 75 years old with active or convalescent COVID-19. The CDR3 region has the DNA TGCGCCAGCAGCCAGGGACAGACAACTAATGAAAAACTGTTTTTT. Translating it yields CASSQGQTTNEKLFF.